The clone carrying this TCR beta chain is a singleton in its sample. These data belong to a study of blood T cell repertoires in COVID-19. The table came from immunoSEQ multiplex PCR; TCRdb's copy has only in-frame clones and leaves some out. The table has fewer than 60,000 clones, 80% to 90% seen once; the top ten hold approximately 6%. The CDR3 is made up of 16 amino acids. Trimming took 3 bases from V and 0 from J; bases not matched to a gene: 9. From germline, CDR1 is SGHRS and CDR2 YFSETQ. The sample was peripheral blood. This sequence originates from a woman aged 55 to 70 with COVID-19, enrolled during active disease. The rearrangement uses TRBV5-1 and TRBJ2-7; 7 positions match TRBD1. The CDR3 region has the DNA TGCGCCAGCAGCTGGGGACAGACCGGAGGCTCCTACGAGCAGTACTTC. This codes for CASSWGQTGGSYEQYF.